One sample yielded the 3 T cell receptor beta chains listed below, sequenced in a study of T cell changes during pregnancy in multiple sclerosis. TCRdb keeps only in-frame clones here, not all; method: immunoSEQ multiplex PCR. The sample yields around 92,000 clones, roughly 91% seen once. Here the sequenced sample was peripheral blood, taken in the first trimester of pregnancy. Source of these receptors: a female donor with multiple sclerosis, enrolled in a pregnancy study.

This sequence joins TRBV9 and TRBJ2-7, with D perhaps TRBD1 (6 bases). The V end was cut by 0 bases, the J end by 5 bases, with 15 bases between. Germline V lookup: CDR1 SGDLS, CDR2 YYNGEE. The CDR3 length is 15 residues. CDR3 in amino acids: CASSVAGAGFNEQYF. CDR3 in DNA: TGTGCCAGCAGCGTAGCAGGGGCAGGATTCAACGAGCAGTACTTC.

The chain couples TRBV7-9 to TRBJ2-7; maybe TRBD1 (6 bases). The germline CDR1 and CDR2 sequences are SEHNR and FQNEAQ (reference sequence). There are 15 residues in the CDR3. Trimming left V 4 bases short and J 2 bases short, with 15 bases between. The CDR3 protein is CASSSLDRFTYEQYF. As DNA, the CDR3 is TGTGCCAGCAGCTCCTTGGACAGATTCACCTACGAGCAGTACTTC.

This clone was seen a single time. The chain combines TRBV27 with TRBJ1-3; 7 nucleotides agree with TRBD1. Germline V lookup: CDR1 MNHEY, CDR2 SMNVEV (reference sequence). Losses at the gene ends were 5 bases for V and 0 bases for J; bases not matched to a gene: 4. CDR3 length: 15 residues. CDR3 protein: CASSHRGYSGNTIYF. The CDR3 nucleotides read TGTGCCAGCAGTCACAGGGGTTACTCTGGAAACACCATATATTTT.